A single sample is the source of the 28 T cell receptor beta chains below, sequenced in a study of glioma-infiltrating T cells. TCR alpha and beta CDR3 regions were amplified from RNA using iRepertoire nested multiplex PCR. TCRdb redid the calling of the multiplex PCR reads with MiXCR, one entry per CDR3 protein. The sample has around 350,000 distinct CDR3 sequences, roughly two fifths seen once. Sequenced material: glioma tissue, nonneoplastic brain tissue, or PBMCs (not recorded which). The source of these receptors is a human donor with low-grade glioma or glioblastoma, undergoing nonglioma brain surgery, or in good health (not recorded which).

In its sample, this clonotype was seen a few times. The junction and the germline gene differ at one end; a read error may be behind it. The J gene is TRBJ1-4, the V gene TRBV3-1; tentatively, D is TRBD1 (5 bases). The CDR3 has 12 amino acids. Germline V CDR1 and CDR2: LGHDT, YNNKEL (reference sequence). CDR3 in amino acids: CASSQEGTLLLF. The CDR3 bases are TGTGCCAGCAGCCAAGAAGGGACCCTCTTGCTTTTT.

There are many counts of this clonotype. The chain uses TRBV27 and TRBJ2-3; 9 bases align to TRBD2. There are 17 residues in the CDR3. The J segment lost 1 base and the V segment lost 7 bases, leaving 12 bases of the junction unmatched. Germline V CDR1 and CDR2: MNHEY, SMNVEV (reference sequence). CDR3 residues: CASTLVYRLAGTDTQYF. Here the CDR3 DNA reads TGTGCCAGCACCCTCGTCTATAGACTAGCGGGCACAGATACGCAGTATTTT.

In its sample, this clonotype was seen a few times. This chain connects TRBV2 to TRBJ1-2; 9 bases align to TRBD1. The CDR3 covers 15 residues. Germline trimming cut 6 bases from V and 4 bases from J; bases unmatched to any gene: 9. CDR1 and CDR2 from the germline V gene are SNHLY and FYNNEI. For the CDR3, the DNA is TGTGCCAGCAGGACCACAGGGGGCGCTGGCTATGGCTACACCTTC. Residues: CASRTTGGAGYGYTF. The complete variable domain, with remaining parts taken from reference TRBV2 and TRBJ1-2, reads EPEVTQTPSHQVTQMGQEVILRCVPISNHLYFYWYRQILGQKVEFLVSFYNNEISEKSEIFDDQFSVERPDGSNFTLKIRSTKLEDSAMYFCASRTTGGAGYGYTFGSGTRLTVV.

The V gene is TRBV20-1, the J gene TRBJ2-7, with 11 bases lining up with TRBD2. The CDR3 consists of 15 residues. Germline trimming cut 5 bases from V and 5 bases from J; bases unmatched to any gene: 11. Germline V gene data show CDR1 as DFQATT and CDR2 as SNEGSKA (reference sequence). This CDR3 is CSAVGTSGSVHEQYF. CDR3 coding DNA: TGCAGTGCTGTGGGAACTAGCGGGAGTGTCCACGAGCAGTACTTC.

Ten or more counts support this clonotype. This rearrangement joins TRBV6-1 to TRBJ2-7; TRBD1 matches 10 bases. The germline CDR1 and CDR2 sequences are MNHNS and SASEGT. This CDR3 spans 13 amino acids. The junction had 3 bases not matched to a gene; V was cut back by 4 bases and J by 6 bases. The CDR3 sequence is CASSGDRGSEQYF. The CDR3 DNA follows: TGTGCCAGCAGTGGGGACAGGGGAAGCGAGCAGTACTTC.

V gene TRBV9 combines with J gene TRBJ2-5; tentatively, D is TRBD1 (6 bases). CDR3 size: 14 residues. CDR1 is SGDLS, CDR2 YYNGEE, per germline. V was pared by 0 bases and J by 6 bases, with 12 bases between. CDR3 in amino acids: CASSVEVGAKTQYF. The CDR3 DNA reads TGTGCCAGCAGCGTAGAGGTGGGGGCGAAGACCCAGTACTTC.

V gene TRBV27 combines with J gene TRBJ2-7; D not certain. Trimming took off 8 bases at V and 2 bases at J, with 19 bases between the two ends. Germline V CDR1 and CDR2: MNHEY, SMNVEV (reference sequence). The CDR3 consists of 15 residues. CDR3 residues: CASGWARRPAYEQYF. DNA for the CDR3: TGTGCCAGCGGATGGGCTAGGCGGCCAGCCTACGAGCAGTACTTC.

This clonotype was seen a few times. The chain joins TRBV4-2 to TRBJ1-3; the D gene is possibly TRBD1 (6 bases). V was pared by 0 bases and J by 2 bases, with 17 bases between. CDR1 and CDR2 (germline): LGHNA, YNFKEQ. The CDR3 loop spans 18 amino acids. The CDR3 nucleotides are TGTGCCAGCAGCCAAGACCTCCTTCGGGGGGCGGCTGGAAACACCATATATTTT. As protein: CASSQDLLRGAAGNTIYF.

This clonotype was observed many times. The chain has TRBV28 and TRBJ1-6, with D possibly being TRBD1 (5 bases). This CDR3 has 15 amino acids. The V and J ends lost 5 bases and 1 base respectively, with 9 bases between them. Germline V gives CDR1 MDHEN, CDR2 SYDVKM. The CDR3 nucleotides are TGTGCCAGCAGTCTCACAGGATCCTATAATTCACCCCTCCACTTT. Its translation is CASSLTGSYNSPLHF.

This clonotype was observed a few times. The gene calls are TRBV28 and TRBJ1-1, with D tentatively TRBD1 (5 bases). Trimming stripped 6 bases from V and 12 bases from J, with 17 bases between. Germline CDR1 and CDR2: MDHEN and SYDVKM. This CDR3 has 12 residues. DNA of the CDR3: TGTGCCAGCAGACCCTACAGCGGGGGTTCTTTCTTT. Amino acids: CASRPYSGGSFF.

This chain links TRBV7-2 with TRBJ2-5; D unresolved. Trimming removed 4 bases at V and 0 bases at J, with 3 bases between. Germline values: CDR1 SGHTA, CDR2 FQGNSA. The CDR3 is 12 residues long. CDR3 in amino acids: CTSSSYQETQYF. For the CDR3, the DNA is TGTACCAGCAGCTCCTACCAAGAGACCCAGTACTTC.

As concerns this clonotype: Germline is not matched at one junction end, which may reflect a read error. This chain links TRBV2 with TRBJ1-3, with 7 nucleotides matching TRBD1. Germline V gives CDR1 SNHLY, CDR2 FYNNEI. CDR3 length equals 14 residues. The CDR3 here is CASRRRGPGDTIYF. In DNA, the CDR3 is TGTGCCAGCAGGAGAAGGGGGCCTGGAGACACCATATATTTT.

In regard to this clonotype: A much larger clone lies a single base off, so this may be a read error. The chain carries TRBV28 and TRBJ1-2, with unresolved D. Trimming took off 10 bases at V and 6 bases at J, with 21 bases between the two ends. The CDR3 runs 14 residues. Looked up from germline, CDR1 is MDHEN and CDR2 is SYDVKM. CDR3 protein: CAIPSGPQEDGYTF. The CDR3 DNA is TGTGCCATCCCCTCCGGACCCCAGGAGGATGGCTACACCTTC.

The J gene is TRBJ1-1, the V gene TRBV20-1; D is perhaps TRBD1 (5 bases). The CDR3 extends over 14 amino acids. Trimming left V 4 bases short and J 2 bases short, with 14 bases between. Germline CDR1 and CDR2: DFQATT and SNEGSKA (reference sequence). For the CDR3, the DNA is TGCAGTGCTACCCCGGGACGACTCAACACTGAAGCTTTCTTT. Translated, it gives CSATPGRLNTEAFF.

This rearrangement joins TRBV11-1 to TRBJ1-1; 7 bases are shared with TRBD1. The CDR3 runs 16 residues. The V segment lost 5 bases and the J segment 0 bases; nucleotides outside the gene matches: 9. Per germline, CDR1 SGHAT and CDR2 FQDESV (reference sequence). CDR3 nucleotides: TGTGCCAGCAGCCCGAACCCTACAGGGGTGAACACTGAAGCTTTCTTT. The encoded protein is CASSPNPTGVNTEAFF. Drawing the rest from reference TRBV11-1 and TRBJ1-1, the complete variable domain is EAEVAQSPRYKITEKSQAVAFWCDPISGHATLYWYRQILGQGPELLVQFQDESVVDDSQLPKDRFSAERLKGVDSTLKIQPAELGDSAMYLCASSPNPTGVNTEAFFGQGTRLTVV.

Regarding this clonotype: This may arise from a read error, as a much more abundant clone is one base away. The chain recombines TRBV27 with TRBJ2-1; the D is unclear. The CDR3 loop spans 13 amino acids. Trimming removed 2 bases from V and 12 bases from J, with 14 bases in between. CDR1 MNHEY and CDR2 SMNVEV come from the germline V gene (reference sequence). The CDR3, as DNA: TGTGCCAGCAGTTTAGACCGGGCCGCAGGGCAGTTCTTC. The encoded protein is CASSLDRAAGQFF.

The sample holds many counts of this clonotype. This chain connects TRBV10-3 to TRBJ2-3; 10 nucleotides agree with TRBD2. The CDR3 spans 12 residues. Per germline, CDR1 ENHRY and CDR2 SYGVKD. J lost 4 bases, V lost 9 bases, and 1 base had no gene match. The DNA of the CDR3 is TGTGCCATAGCGGGAGGGCCAGATACGCAGTATTTT. This codes for CAIAGGPDTQYF.

In regard to this clonotype: This may arise from a read error, as a much more abundant clone is one base away. The rearrangement links TRBV20-1 to TRBJ2-7; D is perhaps TRBD1 (5 bases). The CDR3 length is 12 residues. The V gene's germline CDR1 is DFQATT and CDR2 SNEGSKA (reference sequence). The CDR3 sequence: CSGTLSSYERYF. The CDR3 DNA is TGCAGTGGGACACTTAGCTCCTACGAGCGGTACTTC.

This clonotype was recorded a few times. This chain uses TRBV5-6 with TRBJ1-5, with 7 nucleotides matching TRBD1. Germline CDR1 SGHDT, CDR2 YYEEEE. Trimming removed 2 bases from V and 5 bases from J; junction bases left unmatched: 7. This CDR3 has 15 amino acids. The CDR3, as DNA: TGTGCCAGCAGCTTCTGGGGGACAGTTCATCAGCCCCAGCATTTT. Protein product: CASSFWGTVHQPQHF. Using reference TRBV5-6 and TRBJ1-5 for the parts outside the CDR3, the full variable domain is DAGVTQSPTHLIKTRGQQVTLRCSPKSGHDTVSWYQQALGQGPQFIFQYYEEEERQRGNFPDRFSGHQFPNYSSELNVNALLLGDSALYLCASSFWGTVHQPQHFGDGTRLSIL.

In regard to this clonotype: At one boundary the junction diverges from the germline segment, which might be a read error. This sequence joins TRBV28 and TRBJ1-1; D remains unclear. This CDR3 is 17 amino acids long. Germline values: CDR1 MDHEN, CDR2 SYDVKM. The CDR3 sequence: CASSLRVGRALNTEAPF. CDR3 nucleotide sequence: TGTGCCAGCAGTTTACGGGTCGGGCGTGCCTTGAACACTGAAGCTCCCTTT.

The chain employs TRBV4-1 and TRBJ2-1; the match to TRBD2 covers 13 bases. The junction had 7 bases not matched to a gene; V was cut back by 2 bases and J by 9 bases. There are 16 residues in the CDR3. Germline assignment: CDR1 MGHRA and CDR2 YSYEKL. The CDR3 DNA reads TGCGCCAGCAGCCAAAGGTGGGGACTAGCGGGATCTGAGCAGTTCTTC. This encodes CASSQRWGLAGSEQFF.

This clonotype was seen ten or more times. The chain carries TRBV28 and TRBJ2-3; tentative D call: TRBD2 (6 bases). The germline CDR1 and CDR2 sequences are MDHEN and SYDVKM. The length of the CDR3 is 14 residues. V was pared by 2 bases and J by 4 bases, with 10 bases between. The CDR3 reads CASSLRGSPDTQYF. Here the CDR3 DNA reads TGTGCCAGCAGTTTACGGGGGAGCCCAGATACGCAGTATTTT.

This CDR3 reads CASSLKGEGAYGYTF. In DNA form, the CDR3 reads TGCGCCAGCAGCTTGAAGGGAGAAGGAGCCTATGGCTACACCTTC. The rearrangement joins TRBV5-1 to TRBJ1-2; no definite D call. CDR3 length: 15 residues. Trimming removed 1 base from V and 4 bases from J, with 14 bases in between. Germline CDR1 and CDR2: SGHRS and YFSETQ.

The J gene is TRBJ2-7, the V gene TRBV12-3 or TRBV12-4, with TRBD1 matching 8 bases. The CDR3 is 14 amino acids. With 6 bases clipped from V and 5 bases from J, the junction kept 9 bases outside the gene matches. The CDR3 spells CASRPDRVPHEQYF. CDR3 sequence (DNA): TGTGCCAGCAGGCCGGACAGGGTCCCCCACGAGCAGTACTTC.

The chain joins TRBV12-3 or TRBV12-4 to TRBJ2-7; TRBD1 agrees at 10 bases. Unmatched junction bases numbered 8, after V lost 6 bases and J lost 3 bases. The CDR3 length is 15 residues. In DNA form, the CDR3 reads TGTGCCAGCAGCCCCCCCCGGACAGGGGGCTACGAGCAGTACTTC. Its translation: CASSPPRTGGYEQYF.

This rearrangement joins TRBV2 to TRBJ2-6; 9 bases align to TRBD1. The length of the CDR3 is 17 residues. From germline, CDR1 is SNHLY and CDR2 FYNNEI. J gave up 3 bases and V 6 bases, and 9 bases lay outside the gene matches. CDR3 DNA sequence: TGTGCCAGCAGCGACAGGGGGTTTCTATTTGGGGCCAACGTCCTGACTTTC. This translates into CASSDRGFLFGANVLTF.

As for this clonotype: Compared with germline, one end of the junction differs, possibly owing to a read error. J is TRBJ2-1 and V is TRBV28, with 8 bases fitting TRBD1. The CDR3 contains 17 residues. Per the germline V gene, CDR1 is MDHEN and CDR2 is SYDVKM. CDR3 loop: CASSQTDWTGSYNEQFF. The DNA of the CDR3 is TGCGCCAGCAGCCAAACCGACTGGACAGGGTCTTACAATGAGCAGTTCTTC.

The rearrangement joins TRBV27 to TRBJ2-2, with a possible D match to TRBD2 (6 bases). CDR3 length: 15 residues. V was cut by 0 bases and J by 5 bases, with 10 bases left in between. The germline V gene encodes CDR1 MNHEY and CDR2 SMNVEV (reference sequence). CDR3 coding DNA: TGTGCCAGCAGTTTATCGGCGGGGAGGACCGGGGAGCTGTTTTTT. Translation: CASSLSAGRTGELFF.